This entry concerns a single T cell receptor (beta chain). Antigen unknown. The data were obtained in a study of T cells in localized non-small cell lung cancer. General study findings and limits: Clonality of T cells reached its maximum in uninvolved adjacent lung, surpassing tumor. There were a median 57 of the top 100 tumor clones appearing in adjacent lung. Sequencing was limited to one tumor region, leaving the possibility of heterogeneity open.

Assay: immunoSEQ multiplex PCR; the TCRdb copy retains only in-frame clones and omits some. Of over 2,000 clones in the sample, approximately 22% were seen once. The germline gives CDR1 SGDLS, CDR2 YYNGEE. V shed 1 base and J shed 7 bases, with 20 bases lying between them. This CDR3 is built from 16 residues. The material was lung tumor tissue, obtained before any cancer treatment. The receptor was isolated from a woman aged 40-69 years with stage II squamous cell lung carcinoma. The chain carries TRBV9 and TRBJ1-1; possibly TRBD1 for D (5 bases). CDR3 region: CASSVLSGGQGGEAFF. In DNA form, the CDR3 reads TGTGCCAGCAGCGTATTAAGTGGTGGGCAGGGTGGTGAAGCTTTCTTT.